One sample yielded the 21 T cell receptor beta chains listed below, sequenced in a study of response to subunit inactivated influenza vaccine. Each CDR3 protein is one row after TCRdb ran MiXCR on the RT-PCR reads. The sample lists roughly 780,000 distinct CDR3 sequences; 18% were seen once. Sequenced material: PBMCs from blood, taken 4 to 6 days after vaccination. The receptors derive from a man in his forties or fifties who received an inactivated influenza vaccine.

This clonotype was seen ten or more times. CDR3 bases: TGTGCCATCAGCGTATCCTACGAGCAGTACTTC. Translation: CAISVSYEQYF. The rearrangement joins TRBV10-3 to TRBJ2-7, with unresolved D. Trimming left V 6 bases short and J 1 base short, with 4 bases between. Germline V gene sequence: CDR1 ENHRY, CDR2 SYGVKD. CDR3 size: 11 residues.

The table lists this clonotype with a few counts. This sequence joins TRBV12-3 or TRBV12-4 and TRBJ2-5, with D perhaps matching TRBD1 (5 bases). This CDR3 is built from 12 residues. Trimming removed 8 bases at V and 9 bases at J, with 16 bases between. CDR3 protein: CASGQDYGAQYF. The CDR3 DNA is TGTGCCAGCGGACAAGATTATGGGGCCCAGTACTTC.

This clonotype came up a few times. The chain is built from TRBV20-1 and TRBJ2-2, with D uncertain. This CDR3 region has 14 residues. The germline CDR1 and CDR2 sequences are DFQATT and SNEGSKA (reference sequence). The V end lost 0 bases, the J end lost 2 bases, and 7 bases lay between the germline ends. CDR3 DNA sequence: TGCAGTGCTAGAGAAATTCTTAACACCGGGGAGCTGTTTTTT. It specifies CSAREILNTGELFF.

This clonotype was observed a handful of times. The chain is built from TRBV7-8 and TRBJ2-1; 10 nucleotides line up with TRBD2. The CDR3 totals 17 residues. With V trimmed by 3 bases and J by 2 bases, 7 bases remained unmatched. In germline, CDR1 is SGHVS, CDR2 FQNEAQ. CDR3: CASSLGAGTSAYNEQFF. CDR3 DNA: TGTGCCAGCAGCTTGGGGGCCGGGACTAGCGCCTACAATGAGCAGTTCTTC.

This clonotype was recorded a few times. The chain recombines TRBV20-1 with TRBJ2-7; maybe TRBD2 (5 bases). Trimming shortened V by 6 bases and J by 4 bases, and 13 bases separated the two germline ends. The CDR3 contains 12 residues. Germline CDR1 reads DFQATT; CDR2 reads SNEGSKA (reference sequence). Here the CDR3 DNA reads TGCAGTGCCGCCGGACTGTTATACGAGCAGTACTTC. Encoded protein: CSAAGLLYEQYF.

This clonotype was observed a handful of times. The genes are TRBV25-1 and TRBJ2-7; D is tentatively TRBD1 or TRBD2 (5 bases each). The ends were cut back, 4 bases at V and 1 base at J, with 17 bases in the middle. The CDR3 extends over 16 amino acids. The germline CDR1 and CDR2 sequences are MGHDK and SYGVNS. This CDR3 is CASSGISGTGSYEQYF. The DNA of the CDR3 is TGTGCCAGCAGTGGAATCTCCGGGACGGGTTCCTACGAGCAGTACTTC.

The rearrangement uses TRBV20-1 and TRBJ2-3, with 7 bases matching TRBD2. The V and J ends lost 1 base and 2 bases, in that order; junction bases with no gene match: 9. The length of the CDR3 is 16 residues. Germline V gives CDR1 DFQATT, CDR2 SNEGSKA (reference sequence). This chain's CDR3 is CSARALSAGDTDTQYF. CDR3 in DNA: TGCAGTGCTAGAGCGCTTTCGGCGGGGGACACAGATACGCAGTATTTT.

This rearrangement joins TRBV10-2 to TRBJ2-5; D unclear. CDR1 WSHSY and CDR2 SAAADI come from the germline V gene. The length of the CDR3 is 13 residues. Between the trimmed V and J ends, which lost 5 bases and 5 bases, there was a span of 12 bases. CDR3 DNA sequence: TGCGCCAGCAGTCTCCTTAGATACGAGACCCAGTACTTC. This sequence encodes CASSLLRYETQYF.

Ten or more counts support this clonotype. The CDR3 region is CSARDLGTGGDEQYF. The DNA for the CDR3 is TGCAGTGCTAGAGACCTGGGGACAGGGGGCGACGAGCAGTACTTC. The rearrangement uses TRBV20-1 and TRBJ2-7, with 12 nucleotides matching TRBD1. J was trimmed by 5 bases and V by 0 bases; bases with no gene match: 5. The CDR3 has 15 residues. Germline assignment: CDR1 DFQATT and CDR2 SNEGSKA (reference sequence).

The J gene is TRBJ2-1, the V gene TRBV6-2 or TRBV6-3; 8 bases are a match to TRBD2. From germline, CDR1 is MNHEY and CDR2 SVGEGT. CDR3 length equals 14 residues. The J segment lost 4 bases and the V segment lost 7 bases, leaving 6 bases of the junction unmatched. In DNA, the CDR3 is TGTGCCAGCATTAATAGCGGGACTTACAATGAGCAGTTCTTC. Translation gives CASINSGTYNEQFF.

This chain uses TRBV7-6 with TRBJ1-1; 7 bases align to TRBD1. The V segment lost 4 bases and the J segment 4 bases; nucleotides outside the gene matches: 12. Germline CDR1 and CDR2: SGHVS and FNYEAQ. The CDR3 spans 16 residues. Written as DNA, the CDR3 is TGTGCCAGCAGCTCCTACTCGGACAGGCTTAGCACTGAAGCTTTCTTT. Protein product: CASSSYSDRLSTEAFF.

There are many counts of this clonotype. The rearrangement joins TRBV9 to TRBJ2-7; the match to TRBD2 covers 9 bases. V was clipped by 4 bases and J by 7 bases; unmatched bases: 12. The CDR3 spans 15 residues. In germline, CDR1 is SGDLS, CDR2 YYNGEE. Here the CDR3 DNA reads TGTGCCAGCAGCCCCCTTTTAGCGGGAGATGGTGAGCAGTACTTC. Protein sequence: CASSPLLAGDGEQYF.

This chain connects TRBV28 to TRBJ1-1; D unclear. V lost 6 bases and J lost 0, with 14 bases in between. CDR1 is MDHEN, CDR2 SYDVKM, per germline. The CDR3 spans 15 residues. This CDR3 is CASRQSWQLNTEAFF. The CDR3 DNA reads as TGTGCCAGCAGACAGTCGTGGCAATTGAACACTGAAGCTTTCTTT. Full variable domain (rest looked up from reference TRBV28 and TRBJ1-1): DVKVTQSSRYLVKRTGEKVFLECVQDMDHENMFWYRQDPGLGLRLIYFSYDVKMKEKGDIPEGYSVSREKKERFSLILESASTNQTSMYLCASRQSWQLNTEAFFGQGTRLTVV.

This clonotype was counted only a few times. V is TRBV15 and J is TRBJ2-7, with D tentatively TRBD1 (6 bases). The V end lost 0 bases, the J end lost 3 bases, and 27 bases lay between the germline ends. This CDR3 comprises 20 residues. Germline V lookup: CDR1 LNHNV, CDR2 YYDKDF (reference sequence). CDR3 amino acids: CATSRDLKTRQGKTSYEQYF. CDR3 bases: TGTGCCACCAGCAGAGATCTGAAAACGAGGCAGGGGAAAACGAGCTACGAGCAGTACTTC.

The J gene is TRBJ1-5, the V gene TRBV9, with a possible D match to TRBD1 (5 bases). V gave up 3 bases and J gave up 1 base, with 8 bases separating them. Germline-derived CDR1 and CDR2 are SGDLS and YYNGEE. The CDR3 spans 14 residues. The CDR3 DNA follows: TGTGCCAGCAGCGGGGGCGGGAGCAATCAGCCCCAGCATTTT. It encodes CASSGGGSNQPQHF.

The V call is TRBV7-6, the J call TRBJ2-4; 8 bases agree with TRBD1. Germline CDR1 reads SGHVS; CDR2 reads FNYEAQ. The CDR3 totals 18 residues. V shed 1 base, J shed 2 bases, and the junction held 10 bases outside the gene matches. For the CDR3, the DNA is TGTGCCAGCAGCTTAGGGGCCTACAGGGGGTCGTCCAAAAACATTCAGTACTTC. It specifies CASSLGAYRGSSKNIQYF.

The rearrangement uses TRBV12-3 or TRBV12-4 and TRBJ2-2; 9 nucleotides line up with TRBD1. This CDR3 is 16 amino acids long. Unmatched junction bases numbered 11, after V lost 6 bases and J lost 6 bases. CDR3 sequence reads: CASSHTGQGYPGELFF. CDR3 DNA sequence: TGTGCCAGCAGCCACACCGGACAGGGGTACCCCGGGGAGCTGTTTTTT.

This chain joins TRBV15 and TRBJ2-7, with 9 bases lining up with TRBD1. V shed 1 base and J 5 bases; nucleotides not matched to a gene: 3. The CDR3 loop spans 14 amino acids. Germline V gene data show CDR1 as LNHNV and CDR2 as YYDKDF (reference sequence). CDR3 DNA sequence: TGTGCCACCAGCAGAGTGGGACAGGGCCACGAGCAGTACTTC. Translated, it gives CATSRVGQGHEQYF.

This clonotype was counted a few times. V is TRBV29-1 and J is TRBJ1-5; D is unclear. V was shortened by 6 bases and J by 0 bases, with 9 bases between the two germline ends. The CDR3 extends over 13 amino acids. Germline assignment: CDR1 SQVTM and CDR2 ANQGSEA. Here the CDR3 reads CSVSTDSNQPQHF. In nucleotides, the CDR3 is TGCAGCGTGTCGACGGATAGCAATCAGCCCCAGCATTTT.

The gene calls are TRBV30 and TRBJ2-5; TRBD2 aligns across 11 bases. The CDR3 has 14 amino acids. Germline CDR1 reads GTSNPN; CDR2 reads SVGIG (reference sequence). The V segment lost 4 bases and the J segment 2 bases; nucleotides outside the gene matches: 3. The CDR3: CAWNLAGGQETQYF. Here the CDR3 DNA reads TGTGCCTGGAACCTAGCGGGGGGACAAGAGACCCAGTACTTC.

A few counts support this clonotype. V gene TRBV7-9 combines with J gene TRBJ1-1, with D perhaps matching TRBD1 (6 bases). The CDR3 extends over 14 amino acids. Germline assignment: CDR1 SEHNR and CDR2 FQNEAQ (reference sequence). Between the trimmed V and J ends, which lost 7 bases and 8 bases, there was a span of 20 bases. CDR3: CASTPQGRGEEAFF. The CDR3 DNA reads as TGTGCCAGCACCCCGCAAGGCAGGGGCGAAGAAGCTTTCTTT.